The clone carrying this T cell receptor (beta chain) was seen at least ten times. The antigen is unknown. There are 14 residues in the CDR3. V shed 2 bases and J shed 3 bases, with 10 bases lying between them. The V gene's germline CDR1 is SGHVS and CDR2 FQNEAQ. The TCR library protocol attached unique molecular identifiers to the individual cDNA molecules. TCRdb fed the 5' RACE reads into MiXCR, producing one record per CDR3 protein. The top ten hold 13% of the sample, which has fewer than 80,000 distinct CDR3 sequences, 8% to 9% seen once. The record originates from a study of early T cells in non-severe SARS-CoV-2 infection. Study results and caveats: VDJdb-based matching was biased toward anti-spike CD8 responses and missed private and CD4 specificities.

The specimen was whole blood, collected at baseline. The clonotype comes from an adult who was a healthcare worker with PCR-confirmed SARS-CoV-2 infection or an uninfected control (not recorded which). The rearrangement links TRBV7-8 to TRBJ1-1; TRBD1 is a possible D gene (5 bases). The CDR3 DNA reads TGTGCCAGCAGCTTAAGTTCCAGGGACACTGAAGCTTTCTTT. Its protein is CASSLSSRDTEAFF.